This TCR beta chain stems from a study of blood T cell repertoires in COVID-19. As for the study in general: Italy, Spain and the United States were the sources of the convalescent and acute COVID-19 samples. PBMCs, B-cell-depleted T cells, or T cells were the source of the cDNA or gDNA that made up the material.

The CDR3 sequence is 18 residues long. CDR1 is ENHRY and CDR2 is SYGVKD in the germline V gene. V was pared by 10 bases and J by 6 bases, with 17 bases of the junction left unmatched. In the original workflow: Quantification of nucleated cells was approximated via reference gene primer amplification. Sequencing was performed with immunoSEQ multiplex PCR; in TCRdb, only in-frame clones are kept and a portion is missing. V and J calls plus clone size are reproduced from that table; the DNA served to infer D and trimming. The data hold 120,000 or so clones, with more than 75% observed a single time. The receptor was derived from a woman aged 60 to 75 with acute or convalescent COVID-19. This sequence joins TRBV10-3 and TRBJ2-2; 13 bases match TRBD2. Material for sequencing was peripheral blood. The CDR3, as DNA: TGTGCCACCCCCCGGACTAGCGGGAGAACTTTCCGGGCCGGGGAGCTGTTTTTT. This gives the protein CATPRTSGRTFRAGELFF.